A single sample gave rise to the 29 T cell receptor beta chains below, sequenced in a study of PD-1 blockade in classical Hodgkin lymphoma. The repertoire was sequenced with immunoSEQ multiplex PCR; TCRdb's copy has only in-frame clones and lacks some. This sample has 10,000 to 15,000 clones, with 79% found just once. Brentuximab vedotin exposure varied, and every patient relapsed after autologous stem cell transplantation. Isolated CD8+ T cells were derived from thawed PBMCs through magnetic negative selection. Sequenced material: CD8+ T cells from blood, taken at baseline. Receptors originate from a human donor with classical Hodgkin lymphoma.

This clone was found a few times. The rearrangement links TRBV27 to TRBJ1-5, with D possibly TRBD1 on 5 matching bases. Trimming stripped 2 bases from V and 9 bases from J, with 17 bases between. The CDR3 spans 15 residues. From germline, CDR1 is MNHEY and CDR2 SMNVEV (reference sequence). The CDR3 coding sequence is TGTGCCAGCAGTTTAAATCGGGCAGGGCCTTGGCCCCAGCATTTT. Translated, it gives CASSLNRAGPWPQHF.

The chain employs TRBV7-2 and TRBJ1-4; D gene uncertain. Trimming shortened V by 5 bases and J by 5 bases, and 6 bases separated the two germline ends. CDR3 length: 12 amino acids. Germline loops: CDR1 SGHTA, CDR2 FQGNSA. CDR3: CASSLRNEKLFF. In DNA form, the CDR3 reads TGTGCCAGCAGCCTCCGGAATGAAAAACTGTTTTTT.

The chain combines TRBV4-2 with TRBJ2-3, with D possibly called TRBD1 or TRBD2 (5 bases each). Germline V gene lookup returns CDR1 LGHNA and CDR2 YNFKEQ. The V and J ends lost 4 bases and 4 bases respectively, with 15 bases between them. The CDR3 sequence is 15 residues long. The CDR3 here is CASSREVGTADTQYF. The CDR3 DNA sequence: TGTGCCAGCAGCCGAGAGGTGGGGACGGCAGATACGCAGTATTTT.

The gene calls are TRBV30 and TRBJ2-3; TRBD2 is a possible D gene (5 bases). Trimming left V 0 bases short and J 2 bases short, with 15 bases between. The CDR3 consists of 16 residues. Germline V lookup: CDR1 GTSNPN, CDR2 SVGIG (reference sequence). The CDR3 nucleotides read TGTGCCTGGAGTGTACTCATTGGCGGGCTCACAGATACGCAGTATTTT. Translating gives CAWSVLIGGLTDTQYF.

This clone is labeled as medium-sized. The genes are TRBV30 and TRBJ1-4; D unresolved. CDR3 length equals 13 residues. The germline V and J ends were trimmed by 2 bases and 4 bases, with 8 bases remaining between them. Germline V gene data show CDR1 as GTSNPN and CDR2 as SVGIG (reference sequence). For the CDR3, the DNA is TGTGCCTGGAGTCGGACCCTTAATGAAAAACTGTTTTTT. Encoded protein: CAWSRTLNEKLFF.

The chain carries TRBV28 and TRBJ2-5; 8 bases are shared with TRBD2. The CDR3 sequence is 16 residues long. V shed 3 bases and J 4 bases; nucleotides not matched to a gene: 10. Germline assignment: CDR1 MDHEN and CDR2 SYDVKM. The CDR3 loop is CASSFPWRGVGETQYF. CDR3 sequence (DNA): TGTGCCAGCAGTTTCCCCTGGCGGGGGGTTGGAGAGACCCAGTACTTC.

The chain joins TRBV19 to TRBJ2-7; D perhaps matches TRBD1 (6 bases). With 5 bases removed from V and 2 bases from J, the gap between germline ends came to 13 bases. Looked up from germline, CDR1 is LNHDA and CDR2 is SQIVND (reference sequence). The CDR3 length is 14 residues. CDR3 in DNA: TGTGCCAGTAGTCTCTACAGGGCCCCCTACGAGCAGTACTTC. This codes for CASSLYRAPYEQYF.

The CDR3 loop is CASRERVVGTEAFF. The CDR3 DNA sequence: TGTGCCAGCAGGGAACGGGTTGTCGGGACTGAAGCTTTCTTT. The V gene is TRBV5-4, the J gene TRBJ1-1; the D is unclear. V lost 5 bases, J lost 5 bases, and 16 bases lay in between. Germline V lookup: CDR1 SGHNT, CDR2 YYREEE (reference sequence). The CDR3 runs 14 residues.

The chain combines TRBV21-1 with TRBJ2-5; the listed D gene, TRBD1, was not tested against the DNA. TRBV21-1 is a known pseudogene. CDR3 length: 15 residues. The CDR3 reads CASYRRTGLTETQYF. DNA for the CDR3: TGTGCCAGCTACCGAAGGACAGGATTAACGGAGACCCAGTACTTC.

The chain is built from TRBV6-1 and TRBJ2-2; D is ambiguous. Between the trimmed V and J ends, which lost 1 base and 4 bases, there was a span of 7 bases. The V gene's germline CDR1 is MNHNS and CDR2 SASEGT. The CDR3 consists of 14 residues. The CDR3 reads CASSEEDGTGELFF. The CDR3 DNA is TGTGCCAGCAGTGAAGAGGACGGCACCGGGGAGCTGTTTTTT.

This sequence joins TRBV10-3 and TRBJ2-7; D unclear. Deletions cut 0 bases from V and 4 bases from J, with 4 bases between. The CDR3 has 12 residues. Germline lookup yields CDR1 ENHRY and CDR2 SYGVKD. The CDR3 protein is CAISESTYEQYF. The CDR3 DNA reads as TGTGCCATCAGTGAGTCGACGTACGAGCAGTACTTC.

V usage is TRBV19 and J usage is TRBJ1-5, with TRBD1 as a possible D gene (6 bases). Germline values: CDR1 LNHDA, CDR2 SQIVND (reference sequence). This CDR3 is built from 15 residues. V was pared by 7 bases and J by 1 base, with 14 bases between. CDR3 sequence: CASNPQGSSNQPQHF. The CDR3 DNA reads as TGTGCCAGTAACCCACAGGGTTCGAGCAATCAGCCCCAGCATTTT. The variable domain in full, completed from reference TRBV19 and TRBJ1-5, reads DGGITQSPKYLFRKEGQNVTLSCEQNLNHDAMYWYRQDPGQGLRLIYYSQIVNDFQKGDIAEGYSVSREKKESFPLTVTSAQKNPTAFYLCASNPQGSSNQPQHFGDGTRLSIL.

The rearrangement uses TRBV11-2 and TRBJ2-7; 9 nucleotides agree with TRBD1. Unmatched junction bases numbered 6, after V lost 8 bases and J lost 1 base. Germline assignment: CDR1 SGHAT and CDR2 FQNNGV. The CDR3 totals 14 residues. The CDR3 sequence is CASGAGTGSYEQYF. CDR3 nucleotides: TGTGCCAGCGGCGCCGGGACAGGGTCCTACGAGCAGTACTTC.

V is TRBV5-1 and J is TRBJ2-2; TRBD1 matches at 10 bases. The CDR3 contains 19 residues. Germline values: CDR1 SGHRS, CDR2 YFSETQ. The V gene end was trimmed by 3 bases and the J gene end by 1 base; junction bases not matched to a gene: 12. CDR3 residues: CASSWEVGTGVGNTGELFF. CDR3 in DNA: TGCGCCAGCAGCTGGGAAGTAGGGACAGGGGTCGGGAACACCGGGGAGCTGTTTTTT.

V gene TRBV28 combines with J gene TRBJ2-7; D gene unclear. This CDR3 is built from 15 residues. V lost 2 bases, J lost 0 bases, and 11 bases lay in between. Germline values: CDR1 MDHEN, CDR2 SYDVKM. The CDR3 DNA reads as TGTGCCAGCAGTTTAACCGGGTCCAGCTCCTACGAGCAGTACTTC. This codes for CASSLTGSSSYEQYF.

The rearrangement uses TRBV5-4 and TRBJ1-5; tentatively, D is TRBD1 (6 bases). The V and J ends lost 4 bases and 0 bases respectively, with 14 bases between them. Germline values: CDR1 SGHNT, CDR2 YYREEE (reference sequence). CDR3 length: 16 residues. CDR3 nucleotide sequence: TGTGCCAGCAGCCTGGGGGCGACGAATAGCAATCAGCCCCAGCATTTT. Residues: CASSLGATNSNQPQHF.

The chain is built from TRBV6-4 and TRBJ2-7, with TRBD1 identical over 8 bases. The CDR3 runs 15 residues. V lost 5 bases to trimming and J lost 0 bases; unmatched junction nucleotides: 6. CDR1 is MRHNA and CDR2 is SNTAGT in the germline V gene. The CDR3 spells CASSQEQGGSYEQYF. DNA of the CDR3: TGTGCCAGCAGTCAAGAACAGGGGGGCTCCTACGAGCAGTACTTC.

The rearrangement uses TRBV28 and TRBJ2-2; D not resolved. The germline V gene has CDR1 MDHEN and CDR2 SYDVKM. Trimming removed 7 bases from V and 6 bases from J, with 6 bases in between. The CDR3 length is 11 residues. CDR3 region: CASTNSGELFF. CDR3 coding DNA: TGTGCCAGCACCAATTCCGGGGAGCTGTTTTTT.

The CDR3 sequence: CASSPRQVSYNEQFF. In DNA, the CDR3 is TGTGCCAGCAGCCCTCGACAGGTCTCCTACAATGAGCAGTTCTTC. The gene calls are TRBV7-9 and TRBJ2-1, with D perhaps TRBD1 (6 bases). Trimming took off 5 bases at V and 0 bases at J, with 11 bases between the two ends. The CDR3 is made up of 15 amino acids. CDR1 SEHNR and CDR2 FQNEAQ come from the germline V gene (reference sequence). The whole variable domain, remainder taken from reference TRBV7-9 and TRBJ2-1, is DTGVSQNPRHKITKRGQNVTFRCDPISEHNRLYWYRQTLGQGPEFLTYFQNEAQLEKSRLLSDRFSAERPKGSFSTLEIQRTEQGDSAMYLCASSPRQVSYNEQFFGPGTRLTVL.

The rearrangement uses TRBV29-1 and TRBJ1-3; no clear D gene. The length of the CDR3 is 13 residues. Trimming stripped 1 base from V and 4 bases from J, with 8 bases between. Germline lookup yields CDR1 SQVTM and CDR2 ANQGSEA. The CDR3 protein is CSVEAQTGNTIYF. DNA for the CDR3: TGCAGCGTTGAAGCCCAGACAGGAAACACCATATATTTT.

For the CDR3, the DNA is TGCGCCAGCAGCCAAGACGGGCATGGGGCGGACTACGAGCAGTACTTC. Its translation is CASSQDGHGADYEQYF. The J gene is TRBJ2-7, the V gene TRBV4-3; D is possibly TRBD1 (5 bases). This CDR3 region has 16 residues. Deletions cut 0 bases from V and 3 bases from J, with 15 bases between. Germline CDR1 LGHNA, CDR2 YSLEER.

The chain recombines TRBV7-8 with TRBJ2-5; the match to TRBD1 covers 7 bases. J gave up 5 bases and V 0 bases, and 9 bases lay outside the gene matches. This CDR3 is 16 amino acids long. Germline V CDR1 and CDR2: SGHVS, FQNEAQ. The CDR3 is CASSLARQGSRETQYF. The CDR3 DNA is TGTGCCAGCAGCTTAGCCAGACAGGGAAGTAGGGAGACCCAGTACTTC.

This chain connects TRBV27 to TRBJ1-2; 9 bases match TRBD1. Germline CDR1 and CDR2: MNHEY and SMNVEV (reference sequence). J lost 5 bases, V lost 5 bases, and 9 bases had no gene match. The CDR3 loop spans 15 amino acids. In DNA form, the CDR3 reads TGTGCCAGCAGTCCGGGGTCCGGGACAGGGTATGGCTACACCTTC. Translated, it gives CASSPGSGTGYGYTF.

The V and J genes are TRBV4-3 and TRBJ2-1, with 11 bases matching TRBD2. J lost 1 base, V lost 3 bases, and 5 bases had no gene match. The CDR3 has 17 residues. From germline, CDR1 is LGHNA and CDR2 YSLEER. CDR3 residues: CASSHPSGGLSYNEQFF. CDR3 nucleotides: TGCGCCAGCAGCCATCCTAGCGGGGGGCTGTCCTACAATGAGCAGTTCTTC.

This rearrangement joins TRBV5-4 to TRBJ1-1; D is uncertain. The V gene's germline CDR1 is SGHNT and CDR2 YYREEE (reference sequence). Trimming shortened V by 4 bases and J by 7 bases, and 17 bases separated the two germline ends. The CDR3 contains 14 residues. The CDR3: CASSPAEQPLEAFF. The CDR3, as DNA: TGTGCCAGCAGCCCGGCCGAACAACCCCTTGAAGCTTTCTTT.

This clone appeared a few times. V and J are TRBV2 and TRBJ1-2; 7 nucleotides align to TRBD1. Germline values: CDR1 SNHLY, CDR2 FYNNEI. J lost 4 bases, V lost 6 bases, and 8 bases had no gene match. CDR3 length: 14 residues. The CDR3 DNA sequence: TGTGCCAGCAGCCTTAACGGGACAGCCTATGGCTACACCTTC. Encoded protein: CASSLNGTAYGYTF.

This clone was recorded once. V is TRBV5-4 and J is TRBJ2-5, with D possibly being TRBD2 (6 bases). Germline V gene lookup returns CDR1 SGHNT and CDR2 YYREEE (reference sequence). This CDR3 region has 14 residues. Trimming removed 4 bases from V and 5 bases from J, with 15 bases in between. The CDR3 DNA sequence: TGTGCCAGCAGCCCGCCGTCGGAGGGGGAGACCCAGTACTTC. This codes for CASSPPSEGETQYF.

The chain uses TRBV6-6 and TRBJ1-4, with D maybe TRBD1 (6 bases). The ends were cut back, 8 bases at V and 6 bases at J, with 19 bases in the middle. Germline V lookup: CDR1 MNHNY, CDR2 SVGAGI (reference sequence). CDR3 size: 15 residues. CDR3 bases: TGTGCCAGCCGCTTATTGGGGGCAAAAGATGAAAAACTGTTTTTT. Protein sequence: CASRLLGAKDEKLFF.

The chain links TRBV6-1 to TRBJ2-7; a weak D match, TRBD2 (5 bases). The CDR3 is made up of 18 amino acids. V dropped 3 bases and J dropped 5 bases, with 26 bases sitting between them. Germline V gives CDR1 MNHNS, CDR2 SASEGT. The CDR3 spells CASSDGSFGVPRDNEQYF. DNA for the CDR3: TGTGCCAGCAGTGATGGGAGCTTTGGGGTTCCTCGGGATAACGAGCAGTACTTC.